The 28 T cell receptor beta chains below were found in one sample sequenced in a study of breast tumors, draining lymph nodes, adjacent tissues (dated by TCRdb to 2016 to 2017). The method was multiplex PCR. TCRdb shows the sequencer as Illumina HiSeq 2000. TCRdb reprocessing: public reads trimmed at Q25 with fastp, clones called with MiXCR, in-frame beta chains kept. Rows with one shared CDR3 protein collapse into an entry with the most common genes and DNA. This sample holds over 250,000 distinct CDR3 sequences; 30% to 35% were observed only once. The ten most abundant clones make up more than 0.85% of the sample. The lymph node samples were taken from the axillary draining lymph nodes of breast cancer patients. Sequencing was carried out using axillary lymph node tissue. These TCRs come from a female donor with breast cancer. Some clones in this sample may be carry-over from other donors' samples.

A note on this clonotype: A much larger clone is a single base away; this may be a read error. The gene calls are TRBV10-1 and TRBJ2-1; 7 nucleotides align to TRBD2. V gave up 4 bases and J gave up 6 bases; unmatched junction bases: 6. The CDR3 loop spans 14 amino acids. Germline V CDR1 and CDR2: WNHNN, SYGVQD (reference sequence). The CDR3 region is CASSGGGRVNEQFF. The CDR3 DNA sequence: TGCGCCAGCAGTGGGGGAGGGAGGGTCAATGAGCAGTTCTTC.

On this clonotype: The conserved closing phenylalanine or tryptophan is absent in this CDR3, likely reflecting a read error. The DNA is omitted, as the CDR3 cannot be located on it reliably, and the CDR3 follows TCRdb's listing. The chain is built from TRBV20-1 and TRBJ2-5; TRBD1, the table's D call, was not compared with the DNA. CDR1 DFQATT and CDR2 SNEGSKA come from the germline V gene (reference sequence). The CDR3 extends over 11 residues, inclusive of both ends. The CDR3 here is CRGGRQETQSL.

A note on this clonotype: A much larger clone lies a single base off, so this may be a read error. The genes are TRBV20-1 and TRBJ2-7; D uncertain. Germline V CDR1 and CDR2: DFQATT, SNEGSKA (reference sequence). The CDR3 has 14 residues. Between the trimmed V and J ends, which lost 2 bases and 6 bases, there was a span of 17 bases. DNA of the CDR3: TGCAGTGCTAGAATACTGAGTGGCCTCTCCGAGCAGTACTTC. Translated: CSARILSGLSEQYF.

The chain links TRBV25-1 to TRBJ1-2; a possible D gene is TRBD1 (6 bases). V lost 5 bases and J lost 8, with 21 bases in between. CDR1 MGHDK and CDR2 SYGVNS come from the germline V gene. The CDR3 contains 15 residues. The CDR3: CASSSIDRPQSGYTF. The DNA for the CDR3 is TGTGCCAGCAGTTCGATAGACAGGCCACAATCGGGCTACACCTTC.

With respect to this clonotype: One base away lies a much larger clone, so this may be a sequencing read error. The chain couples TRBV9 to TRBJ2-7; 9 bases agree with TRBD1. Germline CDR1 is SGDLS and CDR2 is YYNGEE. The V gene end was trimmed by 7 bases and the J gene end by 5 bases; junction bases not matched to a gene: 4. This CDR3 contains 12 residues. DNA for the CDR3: TGTGCCAGCTGCCGACAGGGGGACGAGCAGTACTTC. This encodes CASCRQGDEQYF.

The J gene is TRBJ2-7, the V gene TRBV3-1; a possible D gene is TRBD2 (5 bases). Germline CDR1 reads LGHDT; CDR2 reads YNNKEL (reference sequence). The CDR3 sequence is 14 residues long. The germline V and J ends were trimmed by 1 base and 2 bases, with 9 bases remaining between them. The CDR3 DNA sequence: TGTGCCAGCAGCCAAGGGCGCGGGCCCTACGAGCAGTACTTC. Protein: CASSQGRGPYEQYF.

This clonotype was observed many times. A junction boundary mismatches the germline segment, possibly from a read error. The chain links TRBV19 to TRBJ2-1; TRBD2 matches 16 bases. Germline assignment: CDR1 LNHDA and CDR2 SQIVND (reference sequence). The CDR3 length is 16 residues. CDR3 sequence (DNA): TGTGCCAGTAGTATAGGATTTATGGGACTAGCGGGGGGGATCGTCTTC. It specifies CASSIGFMGLAGGIVF.

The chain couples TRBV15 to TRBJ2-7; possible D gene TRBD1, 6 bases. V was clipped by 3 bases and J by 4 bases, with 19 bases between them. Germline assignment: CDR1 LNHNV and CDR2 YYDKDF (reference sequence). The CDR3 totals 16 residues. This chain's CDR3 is CATSRSYGQGTYEQYF. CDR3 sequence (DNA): TGTGCCACCAGCAGGTCCTACGGGCAGGGGACGTACGAGCAGTACTTC.

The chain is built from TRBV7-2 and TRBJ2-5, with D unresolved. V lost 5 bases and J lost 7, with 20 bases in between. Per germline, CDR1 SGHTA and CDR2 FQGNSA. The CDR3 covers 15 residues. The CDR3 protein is CASSSARTEQWTQYF. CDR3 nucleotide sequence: TGTGCCAGCAGCAGCGCCCGGACCGAACAATGGACCCAGTACTTC.

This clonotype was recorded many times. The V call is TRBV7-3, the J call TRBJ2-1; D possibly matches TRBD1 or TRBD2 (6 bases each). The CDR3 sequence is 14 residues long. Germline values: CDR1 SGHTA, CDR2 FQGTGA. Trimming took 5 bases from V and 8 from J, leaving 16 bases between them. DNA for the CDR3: TGTGCCAGCAGCATCATCGGGGGCGTCGATGAGCAGTTCTTC. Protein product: CASSIIGGVDEQFF.

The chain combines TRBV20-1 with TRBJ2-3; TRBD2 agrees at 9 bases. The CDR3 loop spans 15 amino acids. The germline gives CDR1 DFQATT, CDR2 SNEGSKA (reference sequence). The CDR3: CRGGAGGPLTDTQYF. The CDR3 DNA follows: TGCAGGGGGGGGGCGGGAGGGCCTCTCACAGATACGCAGTATTTT.

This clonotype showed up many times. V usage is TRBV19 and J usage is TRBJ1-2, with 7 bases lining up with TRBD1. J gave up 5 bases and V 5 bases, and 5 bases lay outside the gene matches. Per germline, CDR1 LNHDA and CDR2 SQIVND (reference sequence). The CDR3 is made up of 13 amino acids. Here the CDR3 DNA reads TGTGCCAGTAGTCGACAGGGACTTTATGGCTACACCTTC. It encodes CASSRQGLYGYTF.

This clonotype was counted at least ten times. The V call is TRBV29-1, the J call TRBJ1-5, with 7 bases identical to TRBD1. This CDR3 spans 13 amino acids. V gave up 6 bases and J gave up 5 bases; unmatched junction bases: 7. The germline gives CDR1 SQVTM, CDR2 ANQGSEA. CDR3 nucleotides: TGCAGCGTCAGGACAGGATCGGATCAGCCCCAGCATTTT. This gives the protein CSVRTGSDQPQHF.

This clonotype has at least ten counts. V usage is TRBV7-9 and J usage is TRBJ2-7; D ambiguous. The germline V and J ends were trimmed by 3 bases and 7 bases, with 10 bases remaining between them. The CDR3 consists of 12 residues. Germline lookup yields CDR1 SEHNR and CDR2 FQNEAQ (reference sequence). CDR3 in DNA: TGTGCCAGCAGCTTGGTCGGCTGGGAGCAGTACTTC. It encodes CASSLVGWEQYF.

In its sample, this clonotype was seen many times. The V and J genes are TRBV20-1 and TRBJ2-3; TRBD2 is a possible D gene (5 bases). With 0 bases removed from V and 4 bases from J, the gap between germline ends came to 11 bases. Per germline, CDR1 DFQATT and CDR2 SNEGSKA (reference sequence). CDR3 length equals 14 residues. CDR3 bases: TGCAGTGCTAGAGAGTCGGAGAGGGCAGATACGCAGTATTTT. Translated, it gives CSARESERADTQYF.

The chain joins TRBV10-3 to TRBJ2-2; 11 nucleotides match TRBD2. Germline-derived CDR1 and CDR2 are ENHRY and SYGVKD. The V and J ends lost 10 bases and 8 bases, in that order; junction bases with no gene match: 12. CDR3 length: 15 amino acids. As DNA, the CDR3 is TGTGCCAGCTACGGGACTAGCGGCCCCATGGGGGAGCTGTTTTTT. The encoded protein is CASYGTSGPMGELFF.

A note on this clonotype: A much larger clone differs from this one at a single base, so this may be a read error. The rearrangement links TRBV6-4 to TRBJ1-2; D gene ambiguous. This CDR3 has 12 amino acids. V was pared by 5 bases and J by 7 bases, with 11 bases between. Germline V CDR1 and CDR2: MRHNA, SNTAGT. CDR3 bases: TGTGCCAGCAGTCACCCTCGGGCTGGCTACACCTTC. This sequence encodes CASSHPRAGYTF.

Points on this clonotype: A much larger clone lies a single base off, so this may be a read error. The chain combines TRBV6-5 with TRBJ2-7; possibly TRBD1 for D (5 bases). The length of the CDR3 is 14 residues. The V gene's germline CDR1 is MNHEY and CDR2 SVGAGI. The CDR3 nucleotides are TGTGCCAGCAGACGGACAAGCAGCTCCTACGAGCGGTACTTC. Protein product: CASRRTSSSYERYF.

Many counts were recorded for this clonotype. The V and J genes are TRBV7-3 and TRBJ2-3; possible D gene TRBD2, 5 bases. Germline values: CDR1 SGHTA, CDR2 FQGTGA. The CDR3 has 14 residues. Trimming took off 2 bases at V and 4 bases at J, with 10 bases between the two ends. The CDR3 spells CASSLFAGADTQYF. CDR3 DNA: TGTGCCAGCAGCTTATTTGCCGGGGCAGATACGCAGTATTTT.

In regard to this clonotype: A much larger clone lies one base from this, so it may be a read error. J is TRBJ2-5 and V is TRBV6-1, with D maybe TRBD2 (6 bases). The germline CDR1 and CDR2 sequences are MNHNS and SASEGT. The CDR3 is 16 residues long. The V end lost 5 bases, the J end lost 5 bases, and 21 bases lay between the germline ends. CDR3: CASSQRRAGKGETQYF. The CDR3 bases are TGTGCCAGCAGTCAAAGGAGGGCAGGGAAGGGGGAGACCCAGTACTTC.

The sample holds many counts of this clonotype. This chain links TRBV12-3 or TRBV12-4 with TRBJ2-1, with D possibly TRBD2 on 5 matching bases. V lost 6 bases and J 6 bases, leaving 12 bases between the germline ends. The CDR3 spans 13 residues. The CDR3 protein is CASRSGVANEQFF. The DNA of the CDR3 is TGTGCCAGCAGGAGCGGAGTCGCCAATGAGCAGTTCTTC.

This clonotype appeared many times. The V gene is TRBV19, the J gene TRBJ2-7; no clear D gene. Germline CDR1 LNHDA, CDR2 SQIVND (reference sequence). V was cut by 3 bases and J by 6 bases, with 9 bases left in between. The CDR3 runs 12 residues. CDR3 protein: CASSIVFGEQYF. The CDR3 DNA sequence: TGTGCCAGTAGTATTGTATTCGGCGAGCAGTACTTC. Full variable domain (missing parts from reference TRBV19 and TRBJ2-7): DGGITQSPKYLFRKEGQNVTLSCEQNLNHDAMYWYRQDPGQGLRLIYYSQIVNDFQKGDIAEGYSVSREKKESFPLTVTSAQKNPTAFYLCASSIVFGEQYFGPGTRLTVT.

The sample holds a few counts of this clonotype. The CDR3 is CASSLPGKGQETQYF. In DNA form, the CDR3 reads TGTGCCAGCAGCCTCCCCGGAAAAGGGCAAGAGACCCAGTACTTC. The chain joins TRBV3-1 to TRBJ2-5; no clear D. CDR3 size: 15 residues. The germline CDR1 and CDR2 sequences are LGHDT and YNNKEL (reference sequence). The V end was cut by 4 bases, the J end by 2 bases, with 14 bases between.

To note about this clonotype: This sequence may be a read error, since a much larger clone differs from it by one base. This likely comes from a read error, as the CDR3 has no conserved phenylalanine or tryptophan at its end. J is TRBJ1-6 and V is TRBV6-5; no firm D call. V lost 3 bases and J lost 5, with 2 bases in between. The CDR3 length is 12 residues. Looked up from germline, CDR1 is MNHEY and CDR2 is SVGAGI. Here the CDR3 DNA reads TGTGCCAGCAGTTATAATAATTCACCCCTCCACTCT. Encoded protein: CASSYNNSPLHS.

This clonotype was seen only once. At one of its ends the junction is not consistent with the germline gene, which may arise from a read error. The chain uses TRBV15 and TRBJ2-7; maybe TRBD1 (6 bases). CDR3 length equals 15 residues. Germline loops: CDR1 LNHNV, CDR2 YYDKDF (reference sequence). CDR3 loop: CAASRDFNRVHEQYF. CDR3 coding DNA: TGTGCCGCCAGCAGAGATTTCAACAGGGTCCACGAGCAGTACTTC.

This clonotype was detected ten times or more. In DNA form, the CDR3 reads TGCAGTGCTAGAGATCTCGGGCAGATCAATCAGCCCCAGCATTTT. This codes for CSARDLGQINQPQHF. The chain carries TRBV20-1 and TRBJ1-5, with D uncertain. Germline loops: CDR1 DFQATT, CDR2 SNEGSKA (reference sequence). This CDR3 has 15 residues. Between the trimmed V and J ends, which lost 0 bases and 3 bases, there was a span of 12 bases.

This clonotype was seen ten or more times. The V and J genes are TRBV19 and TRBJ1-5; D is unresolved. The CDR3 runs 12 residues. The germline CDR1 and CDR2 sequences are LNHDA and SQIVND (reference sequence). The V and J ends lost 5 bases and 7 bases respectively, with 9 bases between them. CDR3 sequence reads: CASSAGYQPQHF. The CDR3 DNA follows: TGTGCCAGTAGTGCGGGGTACCAGCCCCAGCATTTT.

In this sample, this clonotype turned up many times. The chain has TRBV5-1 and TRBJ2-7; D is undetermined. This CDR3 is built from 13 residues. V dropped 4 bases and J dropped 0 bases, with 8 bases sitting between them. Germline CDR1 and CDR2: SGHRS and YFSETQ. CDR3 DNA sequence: TGCGCCAGCAGCCTACAGAGCTCCTACGAGCAGTACTTC. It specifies CASSLQSSYEQYF.